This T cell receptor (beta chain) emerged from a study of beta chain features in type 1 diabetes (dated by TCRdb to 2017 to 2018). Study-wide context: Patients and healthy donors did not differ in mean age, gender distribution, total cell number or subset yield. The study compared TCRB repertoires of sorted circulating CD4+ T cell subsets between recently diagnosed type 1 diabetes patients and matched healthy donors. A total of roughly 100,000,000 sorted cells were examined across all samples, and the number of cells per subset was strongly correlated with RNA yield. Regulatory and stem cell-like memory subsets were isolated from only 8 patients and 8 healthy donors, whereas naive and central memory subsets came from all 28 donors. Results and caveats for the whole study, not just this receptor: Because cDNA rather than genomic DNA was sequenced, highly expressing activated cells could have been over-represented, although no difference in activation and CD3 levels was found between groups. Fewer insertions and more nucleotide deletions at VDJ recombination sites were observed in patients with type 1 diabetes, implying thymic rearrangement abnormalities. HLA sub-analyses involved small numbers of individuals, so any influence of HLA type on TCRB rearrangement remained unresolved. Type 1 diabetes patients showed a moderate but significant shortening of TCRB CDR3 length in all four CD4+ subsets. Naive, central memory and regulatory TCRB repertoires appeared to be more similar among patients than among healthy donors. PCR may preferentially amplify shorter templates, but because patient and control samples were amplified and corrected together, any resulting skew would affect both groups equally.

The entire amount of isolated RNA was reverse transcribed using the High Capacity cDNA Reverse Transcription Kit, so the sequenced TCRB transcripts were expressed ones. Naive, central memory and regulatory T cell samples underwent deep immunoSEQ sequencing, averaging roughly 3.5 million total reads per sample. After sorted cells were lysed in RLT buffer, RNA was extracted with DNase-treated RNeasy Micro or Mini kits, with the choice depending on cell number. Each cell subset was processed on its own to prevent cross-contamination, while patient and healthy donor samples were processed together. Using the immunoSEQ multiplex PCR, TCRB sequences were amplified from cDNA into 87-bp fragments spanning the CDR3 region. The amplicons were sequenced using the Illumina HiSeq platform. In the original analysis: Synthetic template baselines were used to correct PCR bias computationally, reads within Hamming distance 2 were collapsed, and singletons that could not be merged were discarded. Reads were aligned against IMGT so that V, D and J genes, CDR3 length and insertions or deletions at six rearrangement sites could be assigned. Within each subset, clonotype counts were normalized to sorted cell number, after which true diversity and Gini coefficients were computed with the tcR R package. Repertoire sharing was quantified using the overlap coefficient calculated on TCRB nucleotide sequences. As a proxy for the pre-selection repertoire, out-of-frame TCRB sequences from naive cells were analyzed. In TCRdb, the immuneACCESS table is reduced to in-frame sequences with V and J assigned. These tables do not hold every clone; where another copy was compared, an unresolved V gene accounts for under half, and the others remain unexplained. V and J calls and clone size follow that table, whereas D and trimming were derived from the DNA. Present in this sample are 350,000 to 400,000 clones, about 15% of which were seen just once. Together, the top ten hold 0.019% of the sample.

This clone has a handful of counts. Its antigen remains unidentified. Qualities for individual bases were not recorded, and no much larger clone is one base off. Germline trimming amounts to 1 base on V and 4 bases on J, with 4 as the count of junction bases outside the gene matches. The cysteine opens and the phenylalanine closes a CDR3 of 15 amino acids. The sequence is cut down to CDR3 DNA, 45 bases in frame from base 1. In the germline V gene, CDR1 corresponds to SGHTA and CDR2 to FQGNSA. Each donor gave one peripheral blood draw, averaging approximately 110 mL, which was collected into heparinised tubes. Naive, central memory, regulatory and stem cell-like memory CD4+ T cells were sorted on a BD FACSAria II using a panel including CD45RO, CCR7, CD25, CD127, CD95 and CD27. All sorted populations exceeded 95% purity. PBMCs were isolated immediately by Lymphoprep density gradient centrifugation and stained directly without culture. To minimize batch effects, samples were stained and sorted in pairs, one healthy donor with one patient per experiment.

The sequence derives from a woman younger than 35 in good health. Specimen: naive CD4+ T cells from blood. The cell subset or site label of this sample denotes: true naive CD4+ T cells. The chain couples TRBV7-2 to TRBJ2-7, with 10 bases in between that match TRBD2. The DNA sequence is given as TGTGCCAGCAGCTTAGGAGCTAGCGGGAGTTACGAGCAGTACTTC. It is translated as CASSLGASGSYEQYF.